The subject of this entry is one T cell receptor (beta chain). Trimming cost V 8 bases and J 10 bases, with 18 bases left between them. This CDR3 contains 13 residues. In germline, CDR1 is MNHEY, CDR2 SMNVEV (reference sequence). The data were taken from a study of radiation and T cells in renal cell carcinoma. The assay was immunoSEQ multiplex PCR, and TCRdb's table has in-frame clones only and misses some. The sample consists of about 140,000 clones, less than 90% of them appearing once. Specified time point: baseline pretreatment blood. Specified treatment: 15 Gy SBRT to primary tumor, nephrectomy 4 weeks later.

The material was blood, obtained from a patient whose treatment included radiotherapy and nephrectomy. V is TRBV27 and J is TRBJ2-1, with D possibly matching TRBD1 (6 bases). The TCR comes from a woman between 50 and 59 years old with renal cell carcinoma. DNA for the CDR3: TGTGCCAGCGTCAACAGGGTGAGGTCAGAGCAGTTCTTC. Protein: CASVNRVRSEQFF.